What follows are 19 T cell receptor beta chains derived from one specimen sequenced in a study of blood T cell repertoires in COVID-19. The method was immunoSEQ multiplex PCR; TCRdb's version includes in-frame clones alone and lacks a portion of them. This sample has fewer than 150,000 clones, with more than 75% found just once. Sequencing was performed on peripheral blood. These receptors were taken from a man aged 60 to 75 who had recovered from COVID-19.

This clone was seen ten or more times. The chain employs TRBV5-4 and TRBJ1-6; 9 bases line up with TRBD1. Germline values: CDR1 SGHNT, CDR2 YYREEE (reference sequence). Unmatched junction bases numbered 6, after V lost 4 bases and J lost 10 bases. This CDR3 is built from 14 residues. CDR3 residues: CASSPTGGRSPLHF. The DNA of the CDR3 is TGTGCCAGCAGCCCTACAGGGGGCAGATCACCCCTCCACTTT.

V and J are TRBV18 and TRBJ2-2; 10 bases are a match to TRBD2. J gave up 7 bases and V 1 base, and 3 bases lay outside the gene matches. CDR1 is KGHSH and CDR2 is LQKENI in the germline V gene. The CDR3 loop spans 15 amino acids. The CDR3 DNA reads as TGTGCCAGCTCACCACGTAGCGGGAGGAACGGGGAGCTGTTTTTT. As protein: CASSPRSGRNGELFF. The entire variable domain, with the rest obtained from reference TRBV18 and TRBJ2-2, is as follows: NAGVMQNPRHLVRRRGQEARLRCSPMKGHSHVYWYRQLPEEGLKFMVYLQKENIIDESGMPKERFSAEFPKEGPSILRIQQVVRGDSAAYFCASSPRSGRNGELFFGEGSRLTVL.

As DNA, the CDR3 is TGTGCCAGCACCCAGGGATATAATAATTCACCCCTCCACTTT. Translating it yields CASTQGYNNSPLHF. The chain combines TRBV25-1 with TRBJ1-6, with D tentatively TRBD1 (5 bases). Trimming stripped 7 bases from V and 5 bases from J, with 12 bases between. Germline CDR1 and CDR2: MGHDK and SYGVNS. The CDR3 is 14 residues long.

The chain links TRBV7-9 to TRBJ2-2; 12 bases match TRBD2. V shed 7 bases, J shed 6 bases, and the junction held 3 bases outside the gene matches. This CDR3 contains 14 residues. CDR1 and CDR2 from the germline V gene are SEHNR and FQNEAQ (reference sequence). CDR3 nucleotide sequence: TGTGCCAGCACGCTAGCGGGAGGGGCCGGGGAGCTGTTTTTT. Translation: CASTLAGGAGELFF. The entire variable domain, with the rest obtained from reference TRBV7-9 and TRBJ2-2, is as follows: DTGVSQNPRHKITKRGQNVTFRCDPISEHNRLYWYRQTLGQGPEFLTYFQNEAQLEKSRLLSDRFSAERPKGSFSTLEIQRTEQGDSAMYLCASTLAGGAGELFFGEGSRLTVL.

V gene TRBV12-3 or TRBV12-4 combines with J gene TRBJ1-2; 10 bases align to TRBD1. After removal of 3 bases from V and 7 bases from J, the junction contained 2 bases not matched to a gene. There are 13 residues in the CDR3. CDR3 in DNA: TGTGCCAGCAGTTTGGGGACAGGGGTTGGCTACACCTTC. Protein product: CASSLGTGVGYTF.

The rearrangement uses TRBV7-2 and TRBJ1-3; TRBD1 is a possible D gene (6 bases). Germline V gives CDR1 SGHTA, CDR2 FQGNSA. The V gene lost 5 bases and the J gene lost 0 bases, with 17 bases spanning the gap. The CDR3 has 17 residues. The CDR3 DNA sequence: TGTGCCAGCAGCGGATCCGGGACACTTGCCTCTGGAAACACCATATATTTT. Its protein product is CASSGSGTLASGNTIYF.

There are a few counts of this clone. The rearrangement uses TRBV18 and TRBJ2-5; a possible D gene is TRBD2 (5 bases). V lost 6 bases and J lost 5, with 19 bases in between. The length of the CDR3 is 15 residues. Germline CDR1 reads KGHSH; CDR2 reads LQKENI. The CDR3 DNA reads TGTGCCAGCTCCCCAGTTTATACGGACTCCGAGACCCAGTACTTC. Its protein is CASSPVYTDSETQYF.

V gene TRBV7-2 combines with J gene TRBJ2-7; 8 bases are a match to TRBD2. Unmatched junction bases numbered 2, after V lost 0 bases and J lost 1 base. CDR3 length: 15 residues. Germline V gene lookup returns CDR1 SGHTA and CDR2 FQGNSA. CDR3 protein: CASSLASGGSYEQYF. In DNA, the CDR3 is TGTGCCAGCAGCTTAGCGAGCGGGGGTTCCTACGAGCAGTACTTC.

The chain couples TRBV4-1 to TRBJ1-6; 8 nucleotides line up with TRBD1. The germline gives CDR1 MGHRA, CDR2 YSYEKL. The CDR3 has 15 amino acids. J lost 8 bases, V lost 4 bases, and 7 bases had no gene match. The CDR3 loop reads CASSLVQGVDSPLHF. The DNA for the CDR3 is TGCGCCAGCAGCCTAGTACAGGGGGTGGATTCACCCCTCCACTTT.

This chain connects TRBV7-3 to TRBJ2-1; 13 bases line up with TRBD2. The CDR3 has 17 residues. Losses at the gene ends were 6 bases for V and 3 bases for J; bases not matched to a gene: 8. Germline CDR1 and CDR2: SGHTA and FQGTGA. CDR3 coding DNA: TGTGCCAGCAGTCCTCGGACTAGCGGGAGTCTCTACAATGAGCAGTTCTTC. This translates into CASSPRTSGSLYNEQFF.

This chain joins TRBV30 and TRBJ2-7; the match to TRBD1 covers 10 bases. The CDR3 runs to 14 residues. Germline V gives CDR1 GTSNPN, CDR2 SVGIG (reference sequence). J lost 6 bases, V lost 4 bases, and 9 bases had no gene match. The DNA of the CDR3 is TGTGCCTGGATGAGACAGGGGGCCGGGGTCGAGCAGTACTTC. It yields the protein CAWMRQGAGVEQYF.

The chain recombines TRBV6-5 with TRBJ2-1; 11 nucleotides agree with TRBD1. CDR3 length: 14 residues. Trimming cost V 6 bases and J 2 bases; bases outside gene matches: 0. The germline V gene encodes CDR1 MNHEY and CDR2 SVGAGI. The CDR3 protein is CASRGQGAYNEQFF. CDR3 DNA: TGTGCCAGCAGGGGACAGGGGGCCTACAATGAGCAGTTCTTC.

This chain connects TRBV4-2 to TRBJ1-5, with D perhaps matching TRBD1 (6 bases). Trimming removed 3 bases at V and 1 base at J, with 10 bases between. The germline V gene encodes CDR1 LGHNA and CDR2 YNFKEQ. This CDR3 is 15 amino acids long. For the CDR3, the DNA is TGTGCCAGCAGCCAGGTTACAGGGAGCAATCAGCCCCAGCATTTT. It yields the protein CASSQVTGSNQPQHF.

The genes are TRBV6-5 and TRBJ1-2, with D unclear. The CDR3 is 11 residues long. Trimming removed 7 bases from V and 3 bases from J, with 6 bases in between. Per the germline V gene, CDR1 is MNHEY and CDR2 is SVGAGI. The CDR3 protein is CASNLYYGYTF. For the CDR3, the DNA is TGTGCCAGCAACTTATACTATGGCTACACCTTC.

The rearrangement joins TRBV20-1 to TRBJ1-2, with D possibly matching TRBD1 (6 bases). Trimming left V 6 bases short and J 10 bases short, with 9 bases between. The CDR3 runs 9 residues. Germline V CDR1 and CDR2: DFQATT, SNEGSKA (reference sequence). The CDR3 loop reads CSAPGVYTF. The CDR3 DNA sequence: TGCAGTGCCCCAGGGGTCTACACCTTC.

The rearrangement joins TRBV3-1 (or the pseudogene TRBV3-2) to TRBJ1-1, with D tentatively TRBD1 (5 bases). CDR3 length: 14 amino acids. Trimming removed 1 base at V and 4 bases at J, with 10 bases between. The germline CDR1 and CDR2 sequences are LGHDT and YNNKEL (reference sequence). The CDR3: CASSQAVRGTEAFF. CDR3 nucleotide sequence: TGTGCCAGCAGCCAAGCGGTAAGGGGCACTGAAGCTTTCTTT.

V is TRBV5-1 and J is TRBJ2-5; 7 positions agree with TRBD1. This CDR3 contains 13 residues. Germline CDR1 is SGHRS and CDR2 is YFSETQ. J lost 5 bases, V lost 6 bases, and 7 bases had no gene match. CDR3 DNA: TGCGCCAGCACGGGACAGCTACGGGAGACCCAGTACTTC. Residues: CASTGQLRETQYF.

This clone occurred a few times. This chain links TRBV7-3 with TRBJ1-1, with TRBD1 identical over 10 bases. From germline, CDR1 is SGHTA and CDR2 FQGTGA. The CDR3 runs to 15 residues. Trimming removed 5 bases from V and 4 bases from J; junction bases left unmatched: 7. CDR3 residues: CASSPGQGMGTEAFF. CDR3 DNA: TGTGCCAGCAGCCCGGGACAGGGGATGGGCACTGAAGCTTTCTTT.

The chain couples TRBV28 to TRBJ2-2; TRBD1 is a possible D gene (6 bases). CDR3 size: 14 residues. V was cut by 7 bases and J by 1 base, with 10 bases left in between. Germline V CDR1 and CDR2: MDHEN, SYDVKM. CDR3 amino acids: CASIPGQNTGELFF. The DNA for the CDR3 is TGTGCCAGCATCCCGGGACAGAACACCGGGGAGCTGTTTTTT.